One and the same sample provided the 4 T cell receptor beta chains below, sequenced in a study of blood T cell repertoires in COVID-19. The repertoire was sequenced with immunoSEQ multiplex PCR; TCRdb's copy has only in-frame clones and lacks some. Altogether roughly 250,000 clones are present, around 83% being singletons, with the ten largest covering around 9.9%. The sequenced sample was peripheral blood. The receptors were gathered from an elderly woman with acute or convalescent COVID-19.

This chain links TRBV14 with TRBJ1-1, with TRBD1 matching over 11 bases. The CDR3 runs to 15 residues. Germline V CDR1 and CDR2: SGHDN, FVKESK. Germline trimming cut 5 bases from V and 3 bases from J; bases unmatched to any gene: 5. The CDR3 DNA reads TGTGCCAGCAGCGGCCGGGACAGGGGGTACACTGAAGCTTTCTTT. Protein product: CASSGRDRGYTEAFF. Full variable domain (outside the CDR3, taken from reference TRBV14 and TRBJ1-1): EAGVTQFPSHSVIEKGQTVTLRCDPISGHDNLYWYRRVMGKEIKFLLHFVKESKQDESGMPNNRFLAERTGGTYSTLKVQPAELEDSGVYFCASSGRDRGYTEAFFGQGTRLTVV.

The chain recombines TRBV16 with TRBJ1-1, with 9 nucleotides matching TRBD1. J gave up 0 bases and V 4 bases, and 3 bases lay outside the gene matches. Germline V lookup: CDR1 KGHSY, CDR2 FQNENV. CDR3 size: 15 residues. The DNA for the CDR3 is TGTGCCAGCAGCCCGACAGGGGGGTTGAACACTGAAGCTTTCTTT. The encoded protein is CASSPTGGLNTEAFF.

This chain connects TRBV5-1 to TRBJ1-1; D is perhaps TRBD1 (5 bases). Germline V gives CDR1 SGHRS, CDR2 YFSETQ. Trimming cost V 4 bases and J 6 bases, with 13 bases left between them. CDR3 length: 13 amino acids. CDR3 sequence: CASSPAWGAEAFF. The CDR3, as DNA: TGCGCCAGCAGCCCCGCCTGGGGGGCTGAAGCTTTCTTT.

The chain couples TRBV4-1 to TRBJ1-1; possible D gene TRBD1, 6 bases. The CDR3 spans 15 residues. Germline lookup yields CDR1 MGHRA and CDR2 YSYEKL. The V end was cut by 3 bases, the J end by 1 base, with 12 bases between. Here the CDR3 reads CASSHQGRRNTEAFF. For the CDR3, the DNA is TGCGCCAGCAGCCACCAGGGGCGAAGGAACACTGAAGCTTTCTTT.